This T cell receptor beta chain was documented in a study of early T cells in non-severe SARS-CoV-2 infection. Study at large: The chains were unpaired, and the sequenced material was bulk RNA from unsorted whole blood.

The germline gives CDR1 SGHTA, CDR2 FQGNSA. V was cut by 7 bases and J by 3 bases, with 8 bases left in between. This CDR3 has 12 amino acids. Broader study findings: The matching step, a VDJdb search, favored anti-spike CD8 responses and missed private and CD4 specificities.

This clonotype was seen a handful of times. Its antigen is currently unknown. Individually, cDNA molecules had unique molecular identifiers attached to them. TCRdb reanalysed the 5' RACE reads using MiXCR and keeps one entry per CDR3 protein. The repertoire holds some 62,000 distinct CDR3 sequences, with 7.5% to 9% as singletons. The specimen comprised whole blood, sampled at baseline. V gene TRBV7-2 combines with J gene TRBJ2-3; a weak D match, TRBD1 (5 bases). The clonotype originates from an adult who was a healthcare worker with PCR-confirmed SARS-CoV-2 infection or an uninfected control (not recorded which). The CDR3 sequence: CASKGATDTQYF. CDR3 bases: TGTGCCAGCAAAGGGGCGACAGATACGCAGTATTTT.